The clone carrying this T cell receptor beta chain occurred many times. This sample was taken from a study of early T cells in non-severe SARS-CoV-2 infection. Study-level information: The sequenced material was bulk RNA from unsorted whole blood, and its chains were unpaired.

Unmatched junction bases numbered 7, after V lost 8 bases and J lost 0 bases. Germline V CDR1 and CDR2: GTSNPN, SVGIG (reference sequence). The CDR3 sequence is 14 residues long. Researchers attached unique molecular identifiers to individual cDNA molecules. TCRdb ran MiXCR on the 5' RACE reads and lists one entry per CDR3 protein. The sample yields approximately 27,000 distinct CDR3 sequences, 4% to 5.5% seen once. This chain connects TRBV30 to TRBJ1-3, with TRBD1 matching over 7 bases. The TCR comes from an adult who was a healthcare worker with PCR-confirmed SARS-CoV-2 infection or an uninfected control (not recorded which). Sequencing was performed on whole blood. Written as DNA, the CDR3 is TGTGCCGGAGACAGGGCGAGCTCTGGAAACACCATATATTTT. Amino acid sequence: CAGDRASSGNTIYF.